The source of this T cell receptor (beta chain) is a study of molecular identifiers for immune sequencing clone quantification. A remark on this clonotype: A read error may account for a junction end that differs from germline.

TCRdb used MiXCR to reprocess the PCR reads, holding one entry per CDR3 protein. Among over 600,000 distinct CDR3 sequences listed, about 20% were seen once. The specimen was naive CD8+ T cells from blood, with Jurkat cell RNA spiked in. The subset here: FACS-sorted CD8+CD4-CCR7+CD45RA+ naive T cells. This TCR was recovered from a human donor in good health. Some libraries in this study had Jurkat cell RNA spiked in.

The CDR3 region has the DNA TGTGCCAGCAGTTCCTACCGCGGGGGGTTTAGTGAAAGACTGTTTTTT. Protein: CASSSYRGGFSERLFF. The chain is built from TRBV7-9 and TRBJ1-4, with D possibly matching TRBD1 (5 bases). Germline lookup yields CDR1 SEHNR and CDR2 FQNEAQ (reference sequence). The CDR3 sequence is 16 residues long.